This TCR beta chain came from a study of blood T cell repertoires in COVID-19. Germline trimming cut 5 bases from V and 1 base from J; bases unmatched to any gene: 4. Per the germline V gene, CDR1 is SGHTA and CDR2 is FQGTGA. The CDR3 consists of 15 residues. Method: immunoSEQ multiplex PCR; TCRdb's copy keeps in-frame clones and lacks some. The table shows more than 450,000 clones, with about nine tenths occurring only once. The V and J genes are TRBV7-3 and TRBJ2-3; 9 bases line up with TRBD1. Sequenced: PBMCs or T cells enriched from blood (not recorded which). This TCR was recovered from a woman in her late teens or twenties who had recovered from COVID-19. CDR3 in DNA: TGTGCCAGCAGCCTCCGACAGGGGGGCACAGATACGCAGTATTTT. Translated, it gives CASSLRQGGTDTQYF.